This T cell receptor (beta chain) was sequenced during a study of long-term antiretroviral therapy in people with HIV. Points from the study as a whole: Clones showing expansion before ART dominated the repertoire at all time points. Among HIV repertoires, CDR3 length ranges were narrower than those of controls.

United States facilities provided treatment to all participants with HIV. In each sample, about 0.95-11 million cryopreserved PBMC were present before DNA extraction. An immunoSEQ assay, version v3.0, was performed at survey level. TCRdb's copy holds only in-frame clones and misses some; the assay was immunoSEQ multiplex PCR. The sample lists 44,000 or so clones; nearly 95% were seen once. Comment on this clone: Its antigen remains unidentified.

Between the trimmed V and J ends, which lost 2 bases and 0 bases, there was a span of 11 bases. The CDR3 length is 16 residues. The germline V gene has CDR1 SNHLY and CDR2 FYNNEI. The sample here was unsorted PBMCs, taken 3.7 years after starting antiretroviral therapy. The chain joins TRBV2 to TRBJ1-5; maybe TRBD1 (5 bases). The TCR sequence derives from a woman aged 45-59 years with HIV. The CDR3 DNA reads as TGTGCCAGCAGTGAACGGTGGGGCAGTAGCAATCAGCCCCAGCATTTT. Translating it yields CASSERWGSSNQPQHF.